The entry that follows covers one TCR beta chain sequence. The sample belongs to a study of blood T cell repertoires in COVID-19. TCRdb keeps only in-frame clones here, not all; method: immunoSEQ multiplex PCR. The sample contains about 400,000 clones, about 89% of which appear only once. The clonotype originates from a man aged 40-49 years with acute or convalescent COVID-19. The sample consisted of peripheral blood.

CDR3 sequence reads: CASSPQAQDRSYEQYF. CDR3 in DNA: TGCGCCAGCAGCCCCCAGGCACAGGACCGTTCCTACGAGCAGTACTTC. The V call is TRBV4-1, the J call TRBJ2-7; possible D gene TRBD1, 5 bases. CDR3 size: 16 residues. V gave up 4 bases and J gave up 1 base, with 17 bases separating them. Germline V gene data show CDR1 as MGHRA and CDR2 as YSYEKL.